The rows below give T cell receptor beta chains drawn from one sample of a study of blood T cells in healthy people across ages. TCRdb re-analysed the 5' RACE reads in MiXCR, keeping a single row per CDR3 protein. The sample holds about 800,000 distinct CDR3 sequences, approximately 25% seen once. The same sample was also used in a study of T cells of mothers and their children.

Sequencing was done on a sample of blood. The receptor source for this set is a boy aged 5 to 17 in good health. The CDR3 runs from the conserved cysteine through the conserved F or W. Each record gives: CDR3 length, D gene, J gene, V gene, clone size, CDR3 DNA, CDR3 protein. The D gene is left open where the match is weak. The size of a clone is reported for some rows only, either as once, few or many, or as a class for expanded clones.

len: 18; d_gene: NA; j_gene: TRBJ1-4; v_gene: TRBV3-1; abundance: NA; CDR3nt: TGTGCCAGCAGCCAAGATCCGCTACGGGGAGGGCCTAATGAAAAACTGTTTTTT; CDR3aa: CASSQDPLRGGPNEKLFF
len: 16; d_gene: TRBD1; j_gene: TRBJ2-1; v_gene: TRBV7-9; abundance: NA; CDR3nt: TGTGCCAGCAGCCCCGGGACAGGGGTCTCCTACAATGAGCAGTTCTTC; CDR3aa: CASSPGTGVSYNEQFF
len: 15; d_gene: NA; j_gene: TRBJ2-5; v_gene: TRBV20-1; abundance: NA; CDR3nt: TGCAGTGCGGCCGGGCTAGTCGAGGGGGAAGAGACCCAGTACTTC; CDR3aa: CSAAGLVEGEETQYF
len: 17; d_gene: TRBD1; j_gene: TRBJ2-3; v_gene: TRBV5-5; abundance: few; CDR3nt: TGTGCCAGCAGCTTGGTGGGACAGGTACCCTCCACAGATACGCAGTATTTT; CDR3aa: CASSLVGQVPSTDTQYF
len: 13; d_gene: NA; j_gene: TRBJ1-1; v_gene: TRBV7-2; abundance: NA; CDR3nt: TGTGCCAGCAGCTTGGGAAGACAGACGGAAGCTTTCTTT; CDR3aa: CASSLGRQTEAFF
len: 13; d_gene: NA; j_gene: TRBJ2-7; v_gene: TRBV20-1; abundance: few; CDR3nt: TGCAGTGCTAGCCAGGGGCTGATCTACGAGCAGTACTTC; CDR3aa: CSASQGLIYEQYF
len: 14; d_gene: NA; j_gene: TRBJ2-3; v_gene: TRBV29-1; abundance: few; CDR3nt: TGCAGCGTGCAACAAGTCGGACCGGCAGATACGCAGTATTTT; CDR3aa: CSVQQVGPADTQYF
len: 13; d_gene: NA; j_gene: TRBJ2-7; v_gene: TRBV29-1; abundance: NA; CDR3nt: TGCAGCGTCCAAGGGGGGTTTCTCCGCGAGCAGTACTTC; CDR3aa: CSVQGGFLREQYF
len: 13; d_gene: NA; j_gene: TRBJ1-4; v_gene: TRBV9; abundance: NA; CDR3nt: TGTGCCAGCAGCGCCGGACAAAATGAAAAACTGTTTTTT; CDR3aa: CASSAGQNEKLFF
len: 16; d_gene: NA; j_gene: TRBJ2-1; v_gene: TRBV14; abundance: NA; CDR3nt: TGTGCCAGCAGCCAAGGGGCCAAGGGGGATATCAATGAGCAGTTCTTC; CDR3aa: CASSQGAKGDINEQFF
len: 18; d_gene: TRBD2; j_gene: TRBJ2-5; v_gene: TRBV6-6; abundance: NA; CDR3nt: TGTGCCAGCAGTTACTCGACCGGCGTAGCGGGAATAAAAGAGACCCAGTACTTC; CDR3aa: CASSYSTGVAGIKETQYF
len: 13; d_gene: NA; j_gene: TRBJ2-1; v_gene: TRBV25-1; abundance: few; CDR3nt: TGTGCCAGCAGTGACCCTAGTTTTAATGAGCAGTTCTTC; CDR3aa: CASSDPSFNEQFF
len: 16; d_gene: TRBD2; j_gene: TRBJ2-6; v_gene: TRBV7-3; abundance: few; CDR3nt: TGTGCCAGCAGCTTGGGAGGGCCCGGCGGGGCCAACGTCCTGACTTTC; CDR3aa: CASSLGGPGGANVLTF
len: 13; d_gene: NA; j_gene: TRBJ2-1; v_gene: TRBV5-5; abundance: NA; CDR3nt: TGTGCCAGCAGCTTGAACTCTATGGGTGAGCAGTTCTTC; CDR3aa: CASSLNSMGEQFF
len: 13; d_gene: NA; j_gene: TRBJ1-1; v_gene: TRBV27; abundance: NA; CDR3nt: TGTGCCAGTCGGGGGACTCCTTACACTGAAGCTTTCTTT; CDR3aa: CASRGTPYTEAFF
len: 16; d_gene: NA; j_gene: TRBJ2-5; v_gene: TRBV7-2; abundance: NA; CDR3nt: TGTGCCAGCAGCTTAGTAGGCAGGCCACCAAGGAGCGCCCAGTACTTC; CDR3aa: CASSLVGRPPRSAQYF
len: 12; d_gene: NA; j_gene: TRBJ2-5; v_gene: TRBV20-1; abundance: few; CDR3nt: TGCAGTGCTACCACATGGGAAGAGACCCAGTACTTC; CDR3aa: CSATTWEETQYF
len: 14; d_gene: TRBD1; j_gene: TRBJ2-7; v_gene: TRBV29-1; abundance: NA; CDR3nt: TGCAGCGTCATTGACAGGGGGAGGGAGAATGAGCAGTACTTC; CDR3aa: CSVIDRGRENEQYF
len: 17; d_gene: NA; j_gene: TRBJ2-7; v_gene: TRBV5-6; abundance: few; CDR3nt: TGTGCCAGCAGCCTTGGTCGCGGCGGATATACCTCCTACGAGCAGTACTTC; CDR3aa: CASSLGRGGYTSYEQYF
len: 15; d_gene: TRBD1; j_gene: TRBJ2-7; v_gene: TRBV29-1; abundance: NA; CDR3nt: TGCAGCGTTGAAGACGGGCAGGGGGCCCGTAGTGAGCAGTACTTC; CDR3aa: CSVEDGQGARSEQYF
len: 14; d_gene: NA; j_gene: TRBJ2-7; v_gene: TRBV27; abundance: NA; CDR3nt: TGTGCCAGCAGTCGGGAAACCGCTCCCTACGAGCAGTACTTC; CDR3aa: CASSRETAPYEQYF
len: 16; d_gene: TRBD2; j_gene: TRBJ2-3; v_gene: TRBV5-5; abundance: NA; CDR3nt: TGTGCCAGCAGCTTCGGCCCTAGCGGGATGGGGGATACGCAGTATTTT; CDR3aa: CASSFGPSGMGDTQYF
len: 14; d_gene: TRBD1; j_gene: TRBJ2-5; v_gene: TRBV9; abundance: NA; CDR3nt: TGTGCCAGCAGCGTAACAGGGGGCATAGAGACCCAGTACTTC; CDR3aa: CASSVTGGIETQYF
len: 12; d_gene: NA; j_gene: TRBJ2-7; v_gene: TRBV2; abundance: few; CDR3nt: TGTGCCACTCTCGGGACTTCCTACGAGCAGTACTTC; CDR3aa: CATLGTSYEQYF
len: 14; d_gene: TRBD1; j_gene: TRBJ1-4; v_gene: TRBV5-6; abundance: NA; CDR3nt: TGTGCCAGCGGACGACAGGGAGGGAGCGAAAAACTGTTTTTT; CDR3aa: CASGRQGGSEKLFF
len: 15; d_gene: TRBD1; j_gene: TRBJ2-7; v_gene: TRBV10-3; abundance: few; CDR3nt: TGTGCCATCAGTGTTACGGGACAGGGGACATACGAGCAGTACTTC; CDR3aa: CAISVTGQGTYEQYF
len: 13; d_gene: NA; j_gene: TRBJ1-5; v_gene: TRBV7-2; abundance: NA; CDR3nt: TGTGCCAGCAGCTTAATGGTTAATCAGCCCCAGCATTTT; CDR3aa: CASSLMVNQPQHF
len: 15; d_gene: NA; j_gene: TRBJ1-3; v_gene: TRBV12-3/TRBV12-4; abundance: NA; CDR3nt: TGTGCCAGCAGTTTACAGGAGTTCTCTGGAAACACCATATATTTT; CDR3aa: CASSLQEFSGNTIYF
len: 15; d_gene: TRBD1; j_gene: TRBJ2-7; v_gene: TRBV6-6; abundance: NA; CDR3nt: TGTGCCAGCAGGGAGCCGGGACAGGGGATAAACGAGCAGTACTTC; CDR3aa: CASREPGQGINEQYF
len: 16; d_gene: TRBD2; j_gene: TRBJ2-1; v_gene: TRBV7-2; abundance: NA; CDR3nt: TGTGCCAGCAGCCGACCTACGGGACTAAATATGTATGAGCAGTTCTTC; CDR3aa: CASSRPTGLNMYEQFF
len: 15; d_gene: NA; j_gene: TRBJ1-2; v_gene: TRBV19; abundance: few; CDR3nt: TGTGCCAGTAGCCCCGTTGGAGGTTCTAACTATGGCTACACCTTC; CDR3aa: CASSPVGGSNYGYTF
len: 11; d_gene: NA; j_gene: TRBJ1-2; v_gene: TRBV7-2; abundance: many; CDR3nt: TGTGCCAGCAGCTTACTGGGAGGCTACACCTTC; CDR3aa: CASSLLGGYTF
len: 15; d_gene: TRBD2; j_gene: TRBJ2-7; v_gene: TRBV15; abundance: NA; CDR3nt: TGTGCCACCAGCAGAGATCTGACTAGCTCGTACGAGCAGTACTTC; CDR3aa: CATSRDLTSSYEQYF
len: 15; d_gene: TRBD1; j_gene: TRBJ2-3; v_gene: TRBV29-1; abundance: NA; CDR3nt: TGCAGCGTGAGACAGGGGGCGGCGGGCACAGATACGCAGTATTTT; CDR3aa: CSVRQGAAGTDTQYF
len: 14; d_gene: NA; j_gene: TRBJ2-1; v_gene: TRBV7-2; abundance: NA; CDR3nt: TGTGCCAGCAGCCCCCCGAGGGTTGGGAATGAGCAGTTCTTC; CDR3aa: CASSPPRVGNEQFF
len: 14; d_gene: NA; j_gene: TRBJ2-7; v_gene: TRBV21-1; abundance: once; CDR3nt: TGTGCCAGCAGCAAAGGGGGGTACTCCTACGAGCAGTACTTC; CDR3aa: CASSKGGYSYEQYF
len: 16; d_gene: NA; j_gene: TRBJ2-5; v_gene: TRBV12-1; abundance: once; CDR3nt: TGTGCCAGCAGCTTTGGTAGCGCTCTCAAAGGGGAGACCCAGTACTTC; CDR3aa: CASSFGSALKGETQYF
len: 13; d_gene: NA; j_gene: TRBJ1-3; v_gene: TRBV4-1; abundance: NA; CDR3nt: TGCGCCAGCAGCCAGGTTCCGGGAAACACCACATATTTT; CDR3aa: CASSQVPGNTTYF
len: 13; d_gene: TRBD2; j_gene: TRBJ2-7; v_gene: TRBV29-1; abundance: few; CDR3nt: TGCAGCGTTGTGGGTAGCGGGAGCTCCGAGCAGTACTTC; CDR3aa: CSVVGSGSSEQYF
len: 15; d_gene: TRBD1; j_gene: TRBJ2-7; v_gene: TRBV6-1; abundance: NA; CDR3nt: TGTGCCAGCAGGAGGGGACAGACTGGCTCCTACGAGCAGTACTTC; CDR3aa: CASRRGQTGSYEQYF
len: 13; d_gene: NA; j_gene: TRBJ2-1; v_gene: TRBV12-3/TRBV12-4; abundance: few; CDR3nt: TGTGCCAGCAGTCACGACAGAGACAATGAGCAGTTCTTC; CDR3aa: CASSHDRDNEQFF
len: 15; d_gene: TRBD1; j_gene: TRBJ1-2; v_gene: TRBV4-1; abundance: few; CDR3nt: TGCGCCAGCAGCCAGGAGGGACAGGGGATAGGGGGCTACACCTTC; CDR3aa: CASSQEGQGIGGYTF
len: 13; d_gene: TRBD2; j_gene: TRBJ2-5; v_gene: TRBV29-1; abundance: NA; CDR3nt: TGCAGCGTGCGGACTAGACTCCAAGAGACCCAGTACTTC; CDR3aa: CSVRTRLQETQYF
len: 14; d_gene: NA; j_gene: TRBJ2-7; v_gene: TRBV15; abundance: few; CDR3nt: TGTGCCACCAGCAGACGCGGAGACTACTACGAGCAGTACTTC; CDR3aa: CATSRRGDYYEQYF
len: 13; d_gene: NA; j_gene: TRBJ2-5; v_gene: TRBV18; abundance: many; CDR3nt: TGTGCCAGCAGTCCCACAGGGCAAGAGACCCAGTACTTC; CDR3aa: CASSPTGQETQYF
len: 15; d_gene: TRBD2; j_gene: TRBJ2-3; v_gene: TRBV20-1; abundance: NA; CDR3nt: TGCAGTGCAGGAACTAGCGGGGGGGCCACAGATACGCAGTATTTT; CDR3aa: CSAGTSGGATDTQYF
len: 19; d_gene: TRBD2; j_gene: TRBJ2-7; v_gene: TRBV28; abundance: NA; CDR3nt: TGTGCCAGCAGTTTTCCTCCGGGACTAGCGGCAGATGGGGGGTACGAGCAGTACTTC; CDR3aa: CASSFPPGLAADGGYEQYF
len: 14; d_gene: TRBD1; j_gene: TRBJ2-7; v_gene: TRBV20-1; abundance: NA; CDR3nt: TGCAGTGCTCCGAACCAGAGACAGGGGTACGAGCAGTACTTC; CDR3aa: CSAPNQRQGYEQYF